The 18 T cell receptor beta chains listed next were all sequenced from one sample in a study of glioma-infiltrating T cells after dendritic cell vaccination listed by TCRdb under 2016. Library preparation used the immunoSEQ multiplex PCR assay. In its TCRdb copy, this immuneACCESS table keeps in-frame sequences only and misses some clones. Where compared with another copy, unresolved V genes explain less than half of these, and the others have no known cause. The sample yields approximately 110,000 clones; around 91% were counted once. The ten most abundant clones make up roughly 3% of the sample. Explained via the paper, the time point label denotes: after dendritic cell vaccination, including at tumor progression/relapse. Sequenced here: blood, sampled after dendritic cell vaccination. The receptor set was obtained from a human donor with glioblastoma.

The V and J genes are TRBV5-1 and TRBJ2-1; 7 positions agree with TRBD2. The ends lost 4 bases at V and 2 bases at J; junction bases unmatched: 9. Germline V gene data show CDR1 as SGHRS and CDR2 as YFSETQ. The CDR3 is 16 residues long. In DNA form, the CDR3 reads TGCGCCAGCAGCGCGACTAGCCGAGGGGCCTACAATGAGCAGTTCTTC. Amino acid sequence: CASSATSRGAYNEQFF.

The chain has TRBV28 and TRBJ2-5; 7 positions agree with TRBD1. CDR1 and CDR2 (germline): MDHEN, SYDVKM. Germline trimming cut 2 bases from V and 4 bases from J; bases unmatched to any gene: 13. CDR3 length: 17 residues. The CDR3 DNA reads as TGTGCCAGCAGTTTAGCCCTGGGACAGTTCCCCCCAGAGACCCAGTACTTC. It yields the protein CASSLALGQFPPETQYF.

This clone was detected only once. The chain carries TRBV5-1 and TRBJ2-3, with a tentative D call TRBD2 (5 bases). The CDR3 contains 14 residues. Trimming shortened V by 2 bases and J by 6 bases, and 13 bases separated the two germline ends. Germline V gene lookup returns CDR1 SGHRS and CDR2 YFSETQ. The CDR3 bases are TGCGCCAGCAGCTTACCAGGCGCGGGCGATACGCAGTATTTT. Protein sequence: CASSLPGAGDTQYF.

This clone appeared once. The CDR3 here is CATSRDYINEQFF. DNA for the CDR3: TGTGCCACCAGCAGAGATTACATCAATGAGCAGTTCTTC. This rearrangement joins TRBV15 to TRBJ2-1, with D unresolved. This CDR3 is built from 13 residues. V was clipped by 0 bases and J by 6 bases, with 6 bases between them. Germline-derived CDR1 and CDR2 are LNHNV and YYDKDF (reference sequence).

The chain links TRBV7-9 to TRBJ2-7; D not resolved. Trimming took off 5 bases at V and 0 bases at J, with 2 bases between the two ends. Per germline, CDR1 SEHNR and CDR2 FQNEAQ (reference sequence). The CDR3 is made up of 11 amino acids. CDR3 in amino acids: CASSHSYEQYF. The CDR3, as DNA: TGTGCCAGCAGCCACTCCTACGAGCAGTACTTC. Supplemented by reference TRBV7-9 and TRBJ2-7, the full variable domain reads DTGVSQNPRHKITKRGQNVTFRCDPISEHNRLYWYRQTLGQGPEFLTYFQNEAQLEKSRLLSDRFSAERPKGSFSTLEIQRTEQGDSAMYLCASSHSYEQYFGPGTRLTVT.

This clone was picked up one time. The V gene is TRBV27, the J gene TRBJ2-5; D might be TRBD1 (7 bases). This CDR3 region has 15 residues. CDR1 is MNHEY, CDR2 SMNVEV, per germline (reference sequence). V lost 2 bases to trimming and J lost 3 bases, with 13 bases between them. CDR3 sequence reads: CASSLGGTVKETQYF. The CDR3 region has the DNA TGTGCCAGCAGTTTAGGCGGGACAGTAAAAGAGACCCAGTACTTC.

The chain combines TRBV7-9 with TRBJ2-7; 9 bases align to TRBD1. Germline V lookup: CDR1 SEHNR, CDR2 FQNEAQ (reference sequence). The trim removed 3 bases at V and 5 bases at J, leaving 5 bases unmatched. The CDR3 extends over 14 amino acids. CDR3 sequence (DNA): TGTGCCAGCAGCTTGGGGACAGGGAAGAACGAGCAGTACTTC. Translated, it gives CASSLGTGKNEQYF.

This chain links TRBV19 with TRBJ1-1; TRBD1 matches at 8 bases. V gave up 6 bases and J gave up 5 bases; unmatched junction bases: 5. The CDR3 totals 13 residues. Germline CDR1 LNHDA, CDR2 SQIVND (reference sequence). The CDR3 DNA reads as TGTGCCAGTAGCGGACAGGGATTAACTGAAGCTTTCTTT. This codes for CASSGQGLTEAFF.

The CDR3 DNA reads as TGTGCCAGCAGCCCCTCCTGGCGGGAGGGCCGCGGGGAGCTGTTTTTT. Translation: CASSPSWREGRGELFF. The chain employs TRBV7-9 and TRBJ2-2, with 9 bases aligning to TRBD2. There are 16 residues in the CDR3. Germline values: CDR1 SEHNR, CDR2 FQNEAQ (reference sequence). Trimming took 5 bases from V and 7 from J; bases not matched to a gene: 11.

The V call is TRBV30, the J call TRBJ2-3; D remains ambiguous. V lost 4 bases to trimming and J lost 0 bases, with 11 bases between them. Germline values: CDR1 GTSNPN, CDR2 SVGIG (reference sequence). This CDR3 has 14 amino acids. This CDR3 reads CAWKSVTSTDTQYF. Here the CDR3 DNA reads TGTGCCTGGAAGTCCGTCACTAGCACAGATACGCAGTATTTT.

This chain connects TRBV29-1 to TRBJ1-2, with D perhaps matching TRBD1 (5 bases). Trimming stripped 4 bases from V and 5 bases from J, with 11 bases between. The CDR3 has 12 amino acids. Germline values: CDR1 SQVTM, CDR2 ANQGSEA. CDR3 loop: CSVARQSYGYTF. The CDR3 DNA follows: TGCAGCGTTGCTAGACAGAGTTATGGCTACACCTTC.

The V gene is TRBV6-1, the J gene TRBJ1-3; D not certain. The germline V and J ends were trimmed by 4 bases and 0 bases, with 10 bases remaining between them. This CDR3 region has 15 residues. CDR1 MNHNS and CDR2 SASEGT come from the germline V gene. CDR3 in amino acids: CASSVGPYSGNTIYF. CDR3 DNA sequence: TGTGCCAGCAGTGTGGGCCCGTACTCTGGAAACACCATATATTTT.

This chain joins TRBV2 and TRBJ1-5; the D gene is possibly TRBD1 (6 bases). V was shortened by 6 bases and J by 0 bases, with 12 bases between the two germline ends. In germline, CDR1 is SNHLY, CDR2 FYNNEI. This CDR3 region has 15 residues. CDR3 bases: TGTGCCAGCAGGGGGACACCCGATAGCAATCAGCCCCAGCATTTT. It yields the protein CASRGTPDSNQPQHF. Full variable domain (outside the CDR3, taken from reference TRBV2 and TRBJ1-5): EPEVTQTPSHQVTQMGQEVILRCVPISNHLYFYWYRQILGQKVEFLVSFYNNEISEKSEIFDDQFSVERPDGSNFTLKIRSTKLEDSAMYFCASRGTPDSNQPQHFGDGTRLSIL.

The chain uses TRBV9 and TRBJ1-2, with 7 bases matching TRBD1. Germline CDR1 SGDLS, CDR2 YYNGEE. V shed 4 bases, J shed 5 bases, and the junction held 17 bases outside the gene matches. The CDR3 is 17 amino acids. CDR3 coding DNA: TGTGCCAGCAGCCTAGGACAGGCTCCCTCCTCAGGGTATGGCTACACCTTC. This gives the protein CASSLGQAPSSGYGYTF.

The chain uses TRBV30 and TRBJ2-7; 10 bases fit TRBD2. The CDR3 length is 13 residues. Germline V gene sequence: CDR1 GTSNPN, CDR2 SVGIG (reference sequence). V was clipped by 8 bases and J by 4 bases; unmatched bases: 8. CDR3 coding DNA: TGTGCCGGATGGACTAGCGGACATTACGAGCAGTACTTC. It is translated as CAGWTSGHYEQYF.

The V and J genes are TRBV5-5 and TRBJ1-4; 10 bases are shared with TRBD1. The CDR3 covers 16 residues. Trimming removed 3 bases from V and 6 bases from J; junction bases left unmatched: 8. Germline V gene lookup returns CDR1 SGHKS and CDR2 YYEKEE (reference sequence). The CDR3 DNA is TGTGCCAGCAGCTCGATAACCGGGACAGGGGATGAAAAACTGTTTTTT. Amino acids: CASSSITGTGDEKLFF.

The rearrangement joins TRBV6-5 to TRBJ2-1, with D perhaps matching TRBD2 (6 bases). CDR3 length equals 15 residues. With 7 bases removed from V and 5 bases from J, the gap between germline ends came to 18 bases. CDR1 is MNHEY, CDR2 SVGAGI, per germline. CDR3 DNA sequence: TGTGCCAGCAACGACGGACTATCTTCCCACAATGAGCAGTTCTTC. Translating gives CASNDGLSSHNEQFF.

The chain recombines TRBV4-2 with TRBJ2-3; no clear D. V dropped 2 bases and J dropped 8 bases, with 14 bases sitting between them. Germline assignment: CDR1 LGHNA and CDR2 YNFKEQ. CDR3 length: 14 residues. CDR3 loop: CASSQPPTNGTQYF. CDR3 bases: TGTGCCAGCAGCCAACCGCCTACGAATGGTACGCAGTATTTT.